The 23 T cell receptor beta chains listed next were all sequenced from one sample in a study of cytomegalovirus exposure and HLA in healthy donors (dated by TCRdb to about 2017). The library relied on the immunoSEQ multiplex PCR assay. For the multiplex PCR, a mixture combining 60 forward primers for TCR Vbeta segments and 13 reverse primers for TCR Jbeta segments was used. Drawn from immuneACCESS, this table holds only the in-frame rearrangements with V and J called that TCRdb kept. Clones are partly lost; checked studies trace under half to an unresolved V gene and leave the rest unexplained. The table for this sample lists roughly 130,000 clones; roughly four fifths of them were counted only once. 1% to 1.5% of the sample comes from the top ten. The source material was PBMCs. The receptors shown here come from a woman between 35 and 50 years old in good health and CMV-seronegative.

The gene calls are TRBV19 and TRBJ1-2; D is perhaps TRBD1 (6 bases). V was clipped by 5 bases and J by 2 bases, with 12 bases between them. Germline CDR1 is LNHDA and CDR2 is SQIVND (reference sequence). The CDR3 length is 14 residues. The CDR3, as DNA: TGTGCCAGTAGTCTCGCGACAGGAAACTATGGCTACACCTTC. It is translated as CASSLATGNYGYTF. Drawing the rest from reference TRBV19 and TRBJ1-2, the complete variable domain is DGGITQSPKYLFRKEGQNVTLSCEQNLNHDAMYWYRQDPGQGLRLIYYSQIVNDFQKGDIAEGYSVSREKKESFPLTVTSAQKNPTAFYLCASSLATGNYGYTFGSGTRLTVV.

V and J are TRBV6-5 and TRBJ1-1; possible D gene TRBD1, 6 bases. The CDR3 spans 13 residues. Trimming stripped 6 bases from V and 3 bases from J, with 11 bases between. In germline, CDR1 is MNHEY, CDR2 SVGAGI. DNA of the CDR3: TGTGCCAGCAGGTACAGGGAGGACACTGAAGCTTTCTTT. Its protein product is CASRYREDTEAFF.

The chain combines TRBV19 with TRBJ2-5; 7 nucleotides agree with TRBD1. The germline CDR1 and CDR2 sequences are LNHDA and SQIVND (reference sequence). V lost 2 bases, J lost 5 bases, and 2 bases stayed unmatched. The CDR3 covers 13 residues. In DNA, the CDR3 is TGTGCCAGTAGTATAATCAGGGGGGAGACCCAGTACTTC. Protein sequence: CASSIIRGETQYF.

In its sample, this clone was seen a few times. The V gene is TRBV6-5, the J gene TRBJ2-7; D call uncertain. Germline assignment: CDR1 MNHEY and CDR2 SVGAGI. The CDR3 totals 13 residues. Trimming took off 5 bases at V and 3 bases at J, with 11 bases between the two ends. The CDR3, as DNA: TGTGCCAGCAGTCCCCAGGTGCACTACGAGCAGTACTTC. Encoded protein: CASSPQVHYEQYF.

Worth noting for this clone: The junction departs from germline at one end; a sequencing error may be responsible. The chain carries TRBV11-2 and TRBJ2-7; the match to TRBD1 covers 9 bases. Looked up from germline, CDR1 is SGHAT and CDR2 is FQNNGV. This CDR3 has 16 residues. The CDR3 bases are TGTGCCAGCAGCGTAGATCGTCCCGGGACAGGGAACGAGCAGTACTTC. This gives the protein CASSVDRPGTGNEQYF.

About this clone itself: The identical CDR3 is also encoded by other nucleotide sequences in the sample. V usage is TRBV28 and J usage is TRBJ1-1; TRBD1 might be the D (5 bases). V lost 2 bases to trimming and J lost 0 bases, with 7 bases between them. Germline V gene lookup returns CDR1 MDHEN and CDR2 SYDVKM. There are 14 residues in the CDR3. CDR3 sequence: CASSLRTLNTEAFF. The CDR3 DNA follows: TGTGCCAGCAGTTTACGGACACTGAACACTGAAGCTTTCTTT.

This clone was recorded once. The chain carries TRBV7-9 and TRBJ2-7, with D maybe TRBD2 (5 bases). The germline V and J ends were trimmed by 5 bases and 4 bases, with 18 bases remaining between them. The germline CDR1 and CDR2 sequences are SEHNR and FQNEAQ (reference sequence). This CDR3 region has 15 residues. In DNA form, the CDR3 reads TGTGCCAGCAGCCCCGAGGACTTACCCGATTACGAGCAGTACTTC. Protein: CASSPEDLPDYEQYF.

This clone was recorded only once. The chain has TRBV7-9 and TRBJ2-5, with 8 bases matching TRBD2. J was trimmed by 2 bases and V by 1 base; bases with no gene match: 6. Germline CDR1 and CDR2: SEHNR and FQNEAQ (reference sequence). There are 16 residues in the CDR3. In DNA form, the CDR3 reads TGTGCCAGCAGCTTAGGCGAGGCGGGGGGTCAAGAGACCCAGTACTTC. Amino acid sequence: CASSLGEAGGQETQYF.

CDR3 protein: CASSAQGGNQPQHF. CDR3 sequence (DNA): TGTGCCAGCAGCGCCCAAGGGGGCAATCAGCCCCAGCATTTT. This chain links TRBV11-2 with TRBJ1-5; D is perhaps TRBD1 (5 bases). There are 14 residues in the CDR3. Germline CDR1 and CDR2: SGHAT and FQNNGV. The V and J ends lost 5 bases and 2 bases respectively, with 10 bases between them.

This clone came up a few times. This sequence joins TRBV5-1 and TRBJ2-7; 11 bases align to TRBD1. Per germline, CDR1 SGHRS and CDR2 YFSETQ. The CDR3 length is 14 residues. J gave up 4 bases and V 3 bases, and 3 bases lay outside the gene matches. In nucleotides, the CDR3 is TGCGCCAGCAGCTCGGGGACAGGGGGTTACGAGCAGTACGTC. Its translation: CASSSGTGGYEQYV.

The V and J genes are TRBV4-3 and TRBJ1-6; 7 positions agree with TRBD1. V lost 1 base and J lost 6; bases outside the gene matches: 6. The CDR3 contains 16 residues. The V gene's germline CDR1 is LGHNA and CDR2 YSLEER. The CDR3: CASSQVYRDSNSPLHF. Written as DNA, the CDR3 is TGCGCCAGCAGCCAAGTCTACCGGGACAGTAATTCACCCCTCCACTTT.

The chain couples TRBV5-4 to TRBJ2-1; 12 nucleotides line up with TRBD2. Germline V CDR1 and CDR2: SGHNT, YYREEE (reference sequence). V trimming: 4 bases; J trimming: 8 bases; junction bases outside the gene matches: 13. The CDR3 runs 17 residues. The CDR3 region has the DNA TGTGCCAGCAGCCTAGGGAGACTAGCGGGGGAGTTCGATGAGCAGTTCTTC. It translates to CASSLGRLAGEFDEQFF.

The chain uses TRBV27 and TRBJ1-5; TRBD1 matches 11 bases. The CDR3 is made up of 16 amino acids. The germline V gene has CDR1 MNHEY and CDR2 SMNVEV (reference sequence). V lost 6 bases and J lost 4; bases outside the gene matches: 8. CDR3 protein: CASRDRGLGINQPQHF. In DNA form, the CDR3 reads TGTGCCAGCAGGGACAGGGGGCTGGGAATTAATCAGCCCCAGCATTTT.

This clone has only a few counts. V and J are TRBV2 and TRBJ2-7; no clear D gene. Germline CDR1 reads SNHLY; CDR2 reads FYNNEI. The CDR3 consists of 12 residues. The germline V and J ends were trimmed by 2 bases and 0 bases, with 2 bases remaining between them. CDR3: CASSEHSYEQYF. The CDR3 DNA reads TGTGCCAGCAGTGAACACTCCTACGAGCAGTACTTC.

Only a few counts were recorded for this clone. The CDR3 DNA reads as TGTGCCATCAATGAACAGGGTAGATCTGGAAACACCATATATTTT. Translation gives CAINEQGRSGNTIYF. The chain combines TRBV10-3 with TRBJ1-3; D is possibly TRBD1 (6 bases). The germline V and J ends were trimmed by 7 bases and 1 base, with 14 bases remaining between them. Germline values: CDR1 ENHRY, CDR2 SYGVKD. This CDR3 region has 15 residues.

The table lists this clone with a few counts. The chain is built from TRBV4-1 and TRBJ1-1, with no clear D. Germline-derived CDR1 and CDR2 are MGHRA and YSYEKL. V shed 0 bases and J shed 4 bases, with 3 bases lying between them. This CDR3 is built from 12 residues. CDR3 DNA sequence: TGCGCCAGCAGCCAAGATCTCACTGAAGCTTTCTTT. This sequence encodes CASSQDLTEAFF.

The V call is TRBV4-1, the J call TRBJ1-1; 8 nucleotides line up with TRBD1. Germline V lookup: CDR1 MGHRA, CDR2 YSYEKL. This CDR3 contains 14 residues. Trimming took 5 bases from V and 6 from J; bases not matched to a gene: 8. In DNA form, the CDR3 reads TGCGCCAGCAGCAAACTGACAGGGGCGGCTGAAGCTTTCTTT. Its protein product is CASSKLTGAAEAFF.

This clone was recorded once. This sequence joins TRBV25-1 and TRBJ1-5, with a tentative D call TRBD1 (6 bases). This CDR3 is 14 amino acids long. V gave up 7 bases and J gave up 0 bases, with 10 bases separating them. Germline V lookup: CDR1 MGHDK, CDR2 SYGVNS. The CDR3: CASTDSDSNQPQHF. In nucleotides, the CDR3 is TGTGCCAGCACGGACAGCGATAGCAATCAGCCCCAGCATTTT.

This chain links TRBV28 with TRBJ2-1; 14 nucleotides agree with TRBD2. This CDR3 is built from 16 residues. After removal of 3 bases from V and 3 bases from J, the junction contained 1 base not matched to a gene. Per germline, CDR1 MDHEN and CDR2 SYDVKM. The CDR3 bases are TGTGCCAGCAGTTTGGGACTAGCGGGGGACTACAATGAGCAGTTCTTC. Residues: CASSLGLAGDYNEQFF.

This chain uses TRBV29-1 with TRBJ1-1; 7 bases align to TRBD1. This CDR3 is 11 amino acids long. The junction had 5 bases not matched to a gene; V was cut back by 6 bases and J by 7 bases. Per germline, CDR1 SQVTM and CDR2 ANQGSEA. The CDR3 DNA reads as TGCAGCGTAGGGGGCTCGAATGAAGCTTTCTTT. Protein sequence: CSVGGSNEAFF.

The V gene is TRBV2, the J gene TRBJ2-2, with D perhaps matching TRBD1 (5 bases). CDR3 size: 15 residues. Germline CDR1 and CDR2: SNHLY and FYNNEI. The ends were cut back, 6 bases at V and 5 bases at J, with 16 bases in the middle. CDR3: CASRVGRVITGELFF. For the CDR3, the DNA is TGTGCCAGCAGGGTGGGCAGGGTTATTACCGGGGAGCTGTTTTTT.

CDR3 in DNA: TGTGCCAGCAGCCAAGGAACGGGACAGCGCAATGAAAAACTGTTTTTT. This translates into CASSQGTGQRNEKLFF. This chain uses TRBV4-2 with TRBJ1-4; 7 nucleotides match TRBD1. Germline CDR1 and CDR2: LGHNA and YNFKEQ. The CDR3 runs to 16 residues. Unmatched junction bases numbered 7, after V lost 1 base and J lost 5 bases.

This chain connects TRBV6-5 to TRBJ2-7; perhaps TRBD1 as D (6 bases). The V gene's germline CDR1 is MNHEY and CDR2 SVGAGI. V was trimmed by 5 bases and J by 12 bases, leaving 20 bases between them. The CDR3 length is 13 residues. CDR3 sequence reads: CASSETGTRGGYV. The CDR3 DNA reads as TGTGCCAGCAGTGAAACCGGGACACGGGGTGGGTACGTC.